A single sample gave rise to the 5 T cell receptor beta chains below, sequenced in a study of T cell repertoires in cytomegalovirus infection. One entry per CDR3 protein, called by TCRdb with MiXCR from the reads. The table has about 740,000 distinct CDR3 sequences, 35% seen once. Input material: PBMCs. The receptors derive from a human donor in good health (CMV status not recorded). Some clones in this sample may be carry-over from other donors' samples.

This clonotype was detected many times. This sequence joins TRBV7-2 and TRBJ1-6, with TRBD1 matching 8 bases. This CDR3 region has 13 residues. V gave up 5 bases and J gave up 9 bases; unmatched junction bases: 3. Germline V gene lookup returns CDR1 SGHTA and CDR2 FQGNSA. DNA for the CDR3: TGTGCCAGCAGCCTTGGGACAGGTTCACCCCTCCACTTT. Its translation: CASSLGTGSPLHF.

The V gene is TRBV5-6, the J gene TRBJ1-3; D may be TRBD1 (5 bases). Trimming removed 3 bases from V and 0 bases from J, with 10 bases in between. The CDR3 totals 15 residues. Looked up from germline, CDR1 is SGHDT and CDR2 is YYEEEE. As DNA, the CDR3 is TGTGCCAGCAGCTCTGAGGGGTACTCTGGAAACACCATATATTTT. Protein product: CASSSEGYSGNTIYF.

The chain links TRBV28 to TRBJ2-1; TRBD2 matches 7 bases. Germline lookup yields CDR1 MDHEN and CDR2 SYDVKM. V lost 4 bases, J lost 4 bases, and 4 bases stayed unmatched. The CDR3 has 14 residues. In nucleotides, the CDR3 is TGTGCCAGCAGTTGGACTAGGAGGTACAATGAGCAGTTCTTC. Its protein is CASSWTRRYNEQFF.

The chain links TRBV6-5 to TRBJ1-2, with D hard to call. Germline-derived CDR1 and CDR2 are MNHEY and SVGAGI. The CDR3 is made up of 15 amino acids. Between the trimmed V and J ends, which lost 0 bases and 6 bases, there was a span of 14 bases. Written as DNA, the CDR3 is TGTGCCAGCAGTTACTCGACGACCCCTCGTCATGGCTACACCTTC. This sequence encodes CASSYSTTPRHGYTF.

A few counts support this clonotype. CDR3 protein: CASSRGKASGNTIYF. The CDR3 DNA sequence: TGTGCCAGCAGTCGGGGGAAAGCGTCTGGAAACACCATATATTTT. The chain is built from TRBV25-1 and TRBJ1-3; possibly TRBD1 for D (5 bases). Trimming pared 5 bases from V and 1 base from J, leaving 12 bases between. Looked up from germline, CDR1 is MGHDK and CDR2 is SYGVNS. The CDR3 contains 15 residues.